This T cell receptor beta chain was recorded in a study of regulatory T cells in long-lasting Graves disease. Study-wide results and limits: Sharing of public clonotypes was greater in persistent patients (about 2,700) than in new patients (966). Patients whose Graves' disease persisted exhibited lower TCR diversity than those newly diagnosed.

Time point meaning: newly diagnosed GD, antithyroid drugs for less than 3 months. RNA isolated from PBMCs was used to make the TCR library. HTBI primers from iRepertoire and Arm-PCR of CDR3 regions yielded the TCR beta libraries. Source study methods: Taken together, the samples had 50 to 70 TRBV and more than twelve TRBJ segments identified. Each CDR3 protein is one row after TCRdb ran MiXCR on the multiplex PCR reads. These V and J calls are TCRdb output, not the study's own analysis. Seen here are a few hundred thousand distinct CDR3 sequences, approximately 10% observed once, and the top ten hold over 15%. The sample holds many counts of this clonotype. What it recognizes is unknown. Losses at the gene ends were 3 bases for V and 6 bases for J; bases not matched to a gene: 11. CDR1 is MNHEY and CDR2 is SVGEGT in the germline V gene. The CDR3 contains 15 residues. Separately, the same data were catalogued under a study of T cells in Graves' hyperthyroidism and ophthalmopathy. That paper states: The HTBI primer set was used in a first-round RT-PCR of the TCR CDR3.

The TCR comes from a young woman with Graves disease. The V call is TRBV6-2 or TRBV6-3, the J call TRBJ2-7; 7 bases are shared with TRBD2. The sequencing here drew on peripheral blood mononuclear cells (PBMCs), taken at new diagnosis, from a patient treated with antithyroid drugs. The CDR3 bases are TGTGCCAGCAGTTATAGGGCGGGAGTTGTGATCGAGCAGTACTTC. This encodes CASSYRAGVVIEQYF.